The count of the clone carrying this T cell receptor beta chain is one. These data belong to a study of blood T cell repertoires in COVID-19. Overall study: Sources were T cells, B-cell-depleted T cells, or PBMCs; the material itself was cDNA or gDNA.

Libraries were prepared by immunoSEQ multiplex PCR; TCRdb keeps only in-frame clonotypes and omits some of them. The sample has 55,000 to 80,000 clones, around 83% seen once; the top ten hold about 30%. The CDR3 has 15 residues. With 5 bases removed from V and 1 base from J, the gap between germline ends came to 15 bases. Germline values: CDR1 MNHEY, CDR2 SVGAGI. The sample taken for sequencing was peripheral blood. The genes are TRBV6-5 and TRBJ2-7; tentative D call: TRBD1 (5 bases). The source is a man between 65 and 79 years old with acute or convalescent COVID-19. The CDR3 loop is CASSPQGMRSYEQYF. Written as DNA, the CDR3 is TGTGCCAGCAGTCCCCAGGGTATGCGGTCCTACGAGCAGTACTTC.